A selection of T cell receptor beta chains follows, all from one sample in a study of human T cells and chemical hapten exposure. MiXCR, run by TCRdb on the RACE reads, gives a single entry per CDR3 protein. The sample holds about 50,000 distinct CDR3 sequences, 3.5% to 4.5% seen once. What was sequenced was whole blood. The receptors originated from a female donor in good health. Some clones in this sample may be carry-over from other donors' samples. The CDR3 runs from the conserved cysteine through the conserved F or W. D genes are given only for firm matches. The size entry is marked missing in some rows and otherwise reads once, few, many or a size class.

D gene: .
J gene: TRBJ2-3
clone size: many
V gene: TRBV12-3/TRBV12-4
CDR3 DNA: TGTGCCAGCAGTCCACTTGGGGGTTCAGATACGCAGTATTTT
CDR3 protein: CASSPLGGSDTQYF

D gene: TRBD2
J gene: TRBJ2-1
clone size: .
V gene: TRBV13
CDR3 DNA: TGTGCCAGCAGCCCTCCCCCGACTAGCGGTCCCTCGGCGAATGAGCAGTTCTTC
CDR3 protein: CASSPPPTSGPSANEQFF

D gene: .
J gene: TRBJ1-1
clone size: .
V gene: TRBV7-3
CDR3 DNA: TGTGCCAGCAGCCAAACAGGGTCCACTGAAGCTTTCTTT
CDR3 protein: CASSQTGSTEAFF

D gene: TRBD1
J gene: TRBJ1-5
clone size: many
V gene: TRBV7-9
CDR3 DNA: TGTGCCAGCAGCGAGGGACAGGGTCAGCCCCAGCATTTT
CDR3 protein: CASSEGQGQPQHF

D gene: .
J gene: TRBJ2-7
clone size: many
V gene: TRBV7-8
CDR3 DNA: TGTGCCAGCAGCCGTCTTGACAAGCCCTACGAGCAGTACTTC
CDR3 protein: CASSRLDKPYEQYF

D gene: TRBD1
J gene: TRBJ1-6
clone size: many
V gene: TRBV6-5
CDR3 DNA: TGTGCCAGCAGTTACTCGAAGACAGGGGATAATTCACCCCTCCACTTT
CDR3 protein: CASSYSKTGDNSPLHF

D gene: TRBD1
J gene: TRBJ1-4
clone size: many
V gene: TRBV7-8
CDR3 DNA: TGTGCCAGCAGCTTAGGGACAGGGCTTGGAAATGAAAAACTGTTTTTT
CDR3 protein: CASSLGTGLGNEKLFF

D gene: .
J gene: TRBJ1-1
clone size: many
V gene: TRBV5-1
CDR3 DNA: TGCGCCAGCAGCGAGGGGACTGAAGCTTTCTTT
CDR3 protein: CASSEGTEAFF

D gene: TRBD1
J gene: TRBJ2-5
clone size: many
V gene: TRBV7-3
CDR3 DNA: TGTGCCAGCAGCCTAGGCCGGACAGGGGGGTCGGAGACCCAGTACTTC
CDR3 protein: CASSLGRTGGSETQYF

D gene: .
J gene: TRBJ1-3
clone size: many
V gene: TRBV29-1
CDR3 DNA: TGCAGCGTTGAAGGACTACAAAGACAGCCGGGAAACACCATATATTTT
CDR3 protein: CSVEGLQRQPGNTIYF

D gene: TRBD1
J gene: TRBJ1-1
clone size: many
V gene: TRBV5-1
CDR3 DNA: TGCGCCAGCAGCTTGGACGGGGACAGAGGCACTGAAGCTTTCTTT
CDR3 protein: CASSLDGDRGTEAFF

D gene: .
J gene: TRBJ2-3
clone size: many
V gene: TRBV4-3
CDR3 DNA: TGCGCCAGCAGCCTCGTGACGGTCCCCGGCACAGATACGCAGTATTTT
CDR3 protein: CASSLVTVPGTDTQYF

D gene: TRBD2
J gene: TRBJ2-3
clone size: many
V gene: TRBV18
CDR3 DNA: TGTGCCAGCTCACCGCGGGAGGCGGGGTCAGATACGCAGTATTTT
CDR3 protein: CASSPREAGSDTQYF

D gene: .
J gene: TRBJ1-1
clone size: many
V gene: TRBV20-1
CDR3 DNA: TGCAGTGCTAGTTCGTGGCAGGGGAACACTGAAGCTTTCTTT
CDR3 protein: CSASSWQGNTEAFF

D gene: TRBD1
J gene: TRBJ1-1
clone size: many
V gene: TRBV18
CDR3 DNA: TGTGCCAGCTCACCACCGGGCAGGGGGGTCAACACTGAAGCTTTCTTT
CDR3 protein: CASSPPGRGVNTEAFF